Below are 20 T cell receptor beta chains sequenced from a single sample in a study of blood T cell repertoires in COVID-19 (dated by TCRdb to 2020 to 2021). Receptor libraries were prepared by the immunoSEQ multiplex PCR assay. Not all clones reach the TCRdb copy of this immuneACCESS table, which keeps in-frame sequences only. Checked studies attribute under half of the gap to unresolved V genes and leave the rest unexplained. The sample table records over 300,000 clones; over 75% of these occur just once. The leading ten clones occupy around 0.95% of the sample. The sequencing input was PBMCs or T cells enriched from blood (not recorded which). The receptor source for this set is a woman in her twenties or thirties with acute COVID-19.

V and J are TRBV9 and TRBJ2-1, with D possibly being TRBD2 (6 bases). Germline loops: CDR1 SGDLS, CDR2 YYNGEE. Trimming pared 0 bases from V and 8 bases from J, leaving 18 bases between. The CDR3 loop spans 16 amino acids. CDR3 sequence (DNA): TGTGCCAGCAGCGTAGAACTGGCGGGGAGCGATCATGAGCAGTTCTTC. Translation: CASSVELAGSDHEQFF. Full variable domain (outside the CDR3, taken from reference TRBV9 and TRBJ2-1): DSGVTQTPKHLITATGQRVTLRCSPRSGDLSVYWYQQSLDQGLQFLIQYYNGEERAKGNILERFSAQQFPDLHSELNLSSLELGDSALYFCASSVELAGSDHEQFFGPGTRLTVL.

The chain combines TRBV30 with TRBJ1-5; 7 bases are a match to TRBD1. The germline V gene has CDR1 GTSNPN and CDR2 SVGIG (reference sequence). Germline trimming cut 1 base from V and 3 bases from J; bases unmatched to any gene: 3. This CDR3 comprises 14 residues. This CDR3 reads CAWSGGQHNQPQHF. The CDR3 nucleotides are TGTGCCTGGAGTGGGGGACAGCACAATCAGCCCCAGCATTTT. Full variable domain (remainder filled in from reference TRBV30 and TRBJ1-5): SQTIHQWPATLVQPVGSPLSLECTVEGTSNPNLYWYRQAAGRGLQLLFYSVGIGQISSEVPQNLSASRPQDRQFILSSKKLLLSDSGFYLCAWSGGQHNQPQHFGDGTRLSIL.

This clone was seen only once. The V call is TRBV20-1, the J call TRBJ2-1; D gene uncertain. Trimming left V 3 bases short and J 2 bases short, with 11 bases between. This CDR3 has 14 amino acids. Looked up from germline, CDR1 is DFQATT and CDR2 is SNEGSKA (reference sequence). The CDR3: CSASKRTAYNEQFF. In nucleotides, the CDR3 is TGCAGTGCTAGTAAACGTACGGCCTACAATGAGCAGTTCTTC.

The chain carries TRBV7-9 and TRBJ2-6, with 9 bases lining up with TRBD1. V trimming: 1 base; J trimming: 2 bases; junction bases outside the gene matches: 9. The germline V gene has CDR1 SEHNR and CDR2 FQNEAQ (reference sequence). The CDR3 contains 19 residues. CDR3 region: CASSLDKRRQGAGANVLTF. The DNA of the CDR3 is TGTGCCAGCAGCTTAGACAAAAGGAGACAGGGGGCTGGGGCCAACGTCCTGACTTTC. Using reference TRBV7-9 and TRBJ2-6 for the parts outside the CDR3, the full variable domain is DTGVSQNPRHKITKRGQNVTFRCDPISEHNRLYWYRQTLGQGPEFLTYFQNEAQLEKSRLLSDRFSAERPKGSFSTLEIQRTEQGDSAMYLCASSLDKRRQGAGANVLTFGAGSRLTVL.

The chain recombines TRBV9 with TRBJ1-1; 9 nucleotides align to TRBD1. The J segment lost 6 bases and the V segment lost 4 bases, leaving 1 base of the junction unmatched. CDR1 is SGDLS and CDR2 is YYNGEE in the germline V gene. The length of the CDR3 is 12 residues. CDR3 amino acids: CASSRQGAEAFF. Here the CDR3 DNA reads TGTGCCAGCAGCCGACAGGGGGCTGAAGCTTTCTTT. The full variable domain, with the rest looked up from reference TRBV9 and TRBJ1-1, is DSGVTQTPKHLITATGQRVTLRCSPRSGDLSVYWYQQSLDQGLQFLIQYYNGEERAKGNILERFSAQQFPDLHSELNLSSLELGDSALYFCASSRQGAEAFFGQGTRLTVV.

The gene calls are TRBV27 and TRBJ1-1, with 10 nucleotides matching TRBD1. CDR1 and CDR2 from the germline V gene are MNHEY and SMNVEV (reference sequence). The V and J ends lost 11 bases and 4 bases, in that order; junction bases with no gene match: 16. The CDR3 loop spans 16 amino acids. The CDR3 region is CASVPILTGGVTEAFF. The DNA for the CDR3 is TGTGCCTCCGTCCCCATTTTGACAGGGGGCGTCACTGAAGCTTTCTTT.

This sequence joins TRBV6-4 and TRBJ2-3; maybe TRBD2 (5 bases). Trimming left V 4 bases short and J 1 base short, with 12 bases between. The germline V gene has CDR1 MRHNA and CDR2 SNTAGT. This CDR3 has 15 amino acids. DNA of the CDR3: TGTGCCAGCAGTGGTTACGGAGGTGGCACAGATACGCAGTATTTT. It codes for CASSGYGGGTDTQYF.

CDR3: CASSSQGGTGNYGYTF. In nucleotides, the CDR3 is TGTGCCAGCAGCTCGCAAGGTGGGACAGGGAACTATGGCTACACCTTC. The V and J genes are TRBV7-2 and TRBJ1-2, with 9 bases identical to TRBD1. Unmatched junction bases numbered 8, after V lost 4 bases and J lost 2 bases. Per the germline V gene, CDR1 is SGHTA and CDR2 is FQGNSA. The CDR3 runs 16 residues. Filled out from reference TRBV7-2 and TRBJ1-2, the complete variable domain reads GAGVSQSPSNKVTEKGKDVELRCDPISGHTALYWYRQSLGQGLEFLIYFQGNSAPDKSGLPSDRFSAERTGGSVSTLTIQRTQQEDSAVYLCASSSQGGTGNYGYTFGSGTRLTVV.

This rearrangement joins TRBV11-2 to TRBJ2-2, with D possibly matching TRBD2 (5 bases). The CDR3 is made up of 14 amino acids. Germline values: CDR1 SGHAT, CDR2 FQNNGV. Trimming cost V 7 bases and J 1 base, with 10 bases left between them. The CDR3: CASTPEGNTGELFF. DNA for the CDR3: TGTGCCAGCACCCCTGAGGGGAACACCGGGGAGCTGTTTTTT.

The rearrangement links TRBV24-1 to TRBJ1-2; D perhaps matches TRBD1 (6 bases). Germline lookup yields CDR1 KGHDR and CDR2 SFDVKD. The germline V and J ends were trimmed by 1 base and 4 bases, with 15 bases remaining between them. The CDR3 has 16 amino acids. This chain's CDR3 is CATSDFSEGGVYGYTF. As DNA, the CDR3 is TGTGCCACCAGTGATTTTTCCGAGGGGGGGGTCTATGGCTACACCTTC.

The rearrangement links TRBV2 to TRBJ2-7, with TRBD1 matching over 7 bases. Germline CDR1 reads SNHLY; CDR2 reads FYNNEI. The V and J ends lost 2 bases and 1 base, in that order; junction bases with no gene match: 2. This CDR3 contains 14 residues. The chain's CDR3 is CASSEQGVSYEQYF. For the CDR3, the DNA is TGTGCCAGCAGTGAACAGGGGGTATCCTACGAGCAGTACTTC.

V gene TRBV3-1 (or the pseudogene TRBV3-2) combines with J gene TRBJ2-7; weak D call: TRBD1 (6 bases). V lost 1 base to trimming and J lost 2 bases, with 18 bases between them. The CDR3 has 17 amino acids. Germline assignment: CDR1 LGHDT and CDR2 YNNKEL (reference sequence). The CDR3 sequence: CASSQADTGPGTYEQYF. The CDR3 DNA is TGTGCCAGCAGCCAAGCCGATACAGGGCCGGGAACCTACGAGCAGTACTTC.

The chain is built from TRBV5-1 and TRBJ1-2; the D gene is possibly TRBD1 (6 bases). With 0 bases removed from V and 3 bases from J, the gap between germline ends came to 12 bases. The CDR3 is 15 amino acids. Germline V gene lookup returns CDR1 SGHRS and CDR2 YFSETQ. The CDR3 sequence is CASSLEGVGYYGYTF. The CDR3 DNA sequence: TGCGCCAGCAGCTTGGAGGGGGTTGGGTACTATGGCTACACCTTC.

The rearrangement uses TRBV7-6 and TRBJ2-7; possible D gene TRBD1, 6 bases. This CDR3 comprises 14 residues. Germline V gene data show CDR1 as SGHVS and CDR2 as FNYEAQ. V lost 3 bases to trimming and J lost 2 bases, with 11 bases between them. This CDR3 is CASSLDRDTYEQYF. The CDR3 DNA sequence: TGTGCCAGCAGCTTGGACCGGGACACCTACGAGCAGTACTTC.

This chain links TRBV10-3 with TRBJ2-7; 10 bases fit TRBD1. The CDR3 length is 16 residues. Losses at the gene ends were 6 bases for V and 0 bases for J; bases not matched to a gene: 8. Germline CDR1 ENHRY, CDR2 SYGVKD. CDR3 residues: CAIRDAGTGDSYEQYF. In DNA form, the CDR3 reads TGTGCCATCAGAGATGCCGGGACAGGGGACTCCTACGAGCAGTACTTC.

V and J are TRBV19 and TRBJ2-1, with a weak D call TRBD2 (7 bases). V was trimmed by 7 bases and J by 4 bases, leaving 14 bases between them. CDR1 is LNHDA, CDR2 SQIVND, per germline (reference sequence). This CDR3 has 14 residues. CDR3 coding DNA: TGTGCCAGTACCAATGGGGGGGCGTACAATGAGCAGTTCTTC. This codes for CASTNGGAYNEQFF.

V usage is TRBV2 and J usage is TRBJ2-2; D call uncertain. In germline, CDR1 is SNHLY, CDR2 FYNNEI. The CDR3 runs 14 residues. V gave up 2 bases and J gave up 2 bases, with 6 bases separating them. CDR3 DNA sequence: TGTGCCAGCAGTGAAAGCGCTAACACCGGGGAGCTGTTTTTT. It encodes CASSESANTGELFF.

The chain links TRBV6-5 to TRBJ2-7, with TRBD1 matching over 9 bases. J was trimmed by 3 bases and V by 6 bases; bases with no gene match: 0. CDR1 and CDR2 from the germline V gene are MNHEY and SVGAGI. The CDR3 sequence is 12 residues long. CDR3 DNA sequence: TGTGCCAGCAGGACAGGGGGCTACGAGCAGTACTTC. As protein: CASRTGGYEQYF.

This chain joins TRBV2 and TRBJ1-6; 9 bases are shared with TRBD1. CDR3 length equals 15 residues. Germline CDR1 and CDR2: SNHLY and FYNNEI. V shed 3 bases and J 7 bases; nucleotides not matched to a gene: 4. The DNA of the CDR3 is TGTGCCAGCAGTGAGGGGGGGACAGGGAATTCACCCCTCCACTTT. Translation gives CASSEGGTGNSPLHF.

This clone appeared once. Other DNA sequences in this sample translate to the same CDR3. The rearrangement uses TRBV12-3 or TRBV12-4 and TRBJ1-1, with D uncertain. The V gene lost 3 bases and the J gene lost 1 base, with 6 bases spanning the gap. This CDR3 has 13 residues. CDR3 sequence (DNA): TGTGCCAGCAGTTTCGCGGGGAACACTGAAGCTTTCTTT. It yields the protein CASSFAGNTEAFF.